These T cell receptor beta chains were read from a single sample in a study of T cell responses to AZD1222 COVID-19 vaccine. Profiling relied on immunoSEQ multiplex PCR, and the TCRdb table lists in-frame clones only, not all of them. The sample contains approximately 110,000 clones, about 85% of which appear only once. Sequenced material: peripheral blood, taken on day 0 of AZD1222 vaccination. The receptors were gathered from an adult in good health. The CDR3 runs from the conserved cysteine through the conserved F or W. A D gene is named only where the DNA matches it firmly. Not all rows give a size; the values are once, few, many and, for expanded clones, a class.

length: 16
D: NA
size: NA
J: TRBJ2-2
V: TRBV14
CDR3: CASSQRGLPNTGELFF
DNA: TGTGCCAGCAGCCAAAGGGGACTTCCGAACACCGGGGAGCTGTTTTTT

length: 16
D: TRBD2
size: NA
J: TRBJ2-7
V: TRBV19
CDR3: CASSTLSGRAAYEQYF
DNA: TGTGCCAGTAGCACCCTTAGCGGGAGGGCCGCCTACGAGCAGTACTTC

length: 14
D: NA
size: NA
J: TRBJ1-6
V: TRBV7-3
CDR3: CASSKYRYDSPLHF
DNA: TGTGCCAGCAGCAAGTACCGGTACGATTCACCCCTCCACTTT

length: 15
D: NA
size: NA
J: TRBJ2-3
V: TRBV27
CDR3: CASGFLAESTDTQYF
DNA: TGTGCCAGCGGATTTTTAGCGGAAAGCACAGATACGCAGTATTTT

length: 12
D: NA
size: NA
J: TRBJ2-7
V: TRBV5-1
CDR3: CASSLSSEEQYF
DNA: TGCGCCAGCAGCTTGAGCAGCGAAGAGCAGTACTTC

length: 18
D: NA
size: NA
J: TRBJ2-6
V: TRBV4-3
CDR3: CASSQRRPQGLGANVLTF
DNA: TGCGCCAGCAGCCAGAGGCGACCTCAGGGCTTGGGGGCCAACGTCCTGACTTTC

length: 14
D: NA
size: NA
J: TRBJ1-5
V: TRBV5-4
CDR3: CASSSFDSDQPQHF
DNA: TGTGCCAGCAGCTCGTTCGACTCAGATCAGCCCCAGCATTTT

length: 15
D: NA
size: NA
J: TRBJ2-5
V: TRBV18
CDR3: CASSPPPSERETQYF
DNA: TGTGCCAGCTCACCACCCCCTAGCGAGAGAGAGACCCAGTACTTC

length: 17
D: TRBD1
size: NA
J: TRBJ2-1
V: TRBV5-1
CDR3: CASSLDRGDRRYNEQFF
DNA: TGCGCCAGCAGCTTGGACCGCGGGGACAGGCGTTACAATGAGCAGTTCTTC

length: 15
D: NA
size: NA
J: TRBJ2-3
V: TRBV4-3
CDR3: CASSQVWGGADTQYF
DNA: TGCGCCAGCAGCCAAGTTTGGGGGGGCGCAGATACGCAGTATTTT

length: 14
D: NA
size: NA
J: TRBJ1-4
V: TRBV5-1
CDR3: CASSLTGTNEKLFF
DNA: TGCGCCAGCAGCTTGACAGGGACTAATGAAAAACTGTTTTTT

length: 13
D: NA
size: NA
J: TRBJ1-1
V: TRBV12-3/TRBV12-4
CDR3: CASSANEWGVAFF
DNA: TGTGCCAGCAGTGCAAATGAATGGGGGGTTGCTTTCTTT

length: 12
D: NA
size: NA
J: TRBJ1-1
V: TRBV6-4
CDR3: CASRGRGPEAFF
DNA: TGTGCCAGCAGGGGCAGGGGACCTGAAGCTTTCTTT

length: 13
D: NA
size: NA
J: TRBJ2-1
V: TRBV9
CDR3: CASSAGLPNEQFF
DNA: TGTGCCAGCAGCGCGGGACTCCCCAATGAGCAGTTCTTC

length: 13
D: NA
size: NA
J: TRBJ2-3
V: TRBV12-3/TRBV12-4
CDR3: CASRLPLGDTQYF
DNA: TGTGCCAGCAGGCTACCCCTAGGGGATACGCAGTATTTT

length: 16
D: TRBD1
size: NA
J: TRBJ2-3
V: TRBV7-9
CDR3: CASSLEATGSTDTQYF
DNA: TGTGCCAGCAGCTTAGAGGCGACAGGGAGCACAGATACGCAGTATTTT

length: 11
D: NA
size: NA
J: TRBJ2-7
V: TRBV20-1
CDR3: CSATQGYEQYF
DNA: TGCAGTGCTACACAGGGATACGAGCAGTACTTC

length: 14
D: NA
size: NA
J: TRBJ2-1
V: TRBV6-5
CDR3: CASSYSRSYNEQFF
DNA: TGTGCCAGCAGTTACTCGCGCAGCTACAATGAGCAGTTCTTC

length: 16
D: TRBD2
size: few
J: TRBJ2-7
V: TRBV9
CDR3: CASSVTSGALSYEQYF
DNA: TGTGCCAGCAGCGTAACTAGCGGAGCCCTTTCCTACGAGCAGTACTTC

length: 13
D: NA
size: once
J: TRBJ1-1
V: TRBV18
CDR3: CASSGEGNTEAFF
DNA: TGTGCCAGCTCGGGGGAGGGGAACACTGAAGCTTTCTTT

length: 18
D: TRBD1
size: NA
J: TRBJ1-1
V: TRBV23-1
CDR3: CASSQSHTIKGADTEAFF
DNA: TGCGCCAGCAGTCAATCGCACACAATAAAGGGGGCAGACACTGAAGCTTTCTTT

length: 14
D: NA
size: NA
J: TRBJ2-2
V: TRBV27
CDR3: CASRPGRAGGELFF
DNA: TGTGCCAGCCGCCCGGGCAGGGCCGGCGGGGAGCTGTTTTTT

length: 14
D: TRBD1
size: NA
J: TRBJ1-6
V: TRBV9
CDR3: CASSVQGVNSPLHF
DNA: TGTGCCAGCAGCGTGCAGGGGGTTAATTCACCCCTCCACTTT

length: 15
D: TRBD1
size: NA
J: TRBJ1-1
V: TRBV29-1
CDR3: CSVIDDRGLNTEAFF
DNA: TGCAGCGTCATCGATGACAGGGGATTGAACACTGAAGCTTTCTTT

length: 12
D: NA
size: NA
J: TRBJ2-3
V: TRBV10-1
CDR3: CASGAHVYTQYF
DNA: TGCGCCAGCGGGGCTCACGTTTATACGCAGTATTTT

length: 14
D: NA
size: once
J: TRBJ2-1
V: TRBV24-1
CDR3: CATSDPGTHNEQFF
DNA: TGTGCCACCAGTGACCCGGGAACCCACAATGAGCAGTTCTTC

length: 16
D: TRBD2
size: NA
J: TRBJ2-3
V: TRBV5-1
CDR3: CASSLGLARSTDTQYF
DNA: TGCGCCAGCAGCTTGGGACTAGCGCGAAGCACAGATACGCAGTATTTT

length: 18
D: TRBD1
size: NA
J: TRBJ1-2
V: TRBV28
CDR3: CASSFPGTGRIANYGYTF
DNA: TGTGCCAGCAGTTTTCCCGGGACAGGGCGTATAGCTAACTATGGCTACACCTTC

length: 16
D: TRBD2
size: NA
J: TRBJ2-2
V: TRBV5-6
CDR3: CASSLDSGRITGELFF
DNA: TGTGCCAGCAGCTTGGATAGCGGGAGGATTACCGGGGAGCTGTTTTTT

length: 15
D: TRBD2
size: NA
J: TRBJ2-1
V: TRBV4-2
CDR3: CASSLLAGVRREQFF
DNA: TGTGCCAGCAGCCTACTAGCGGGGGTCCGACGTGAGCAGTTCTTC

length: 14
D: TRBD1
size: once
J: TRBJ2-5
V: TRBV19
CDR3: CASRGDRDQETQYF
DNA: TGTGCCAGTAGAGGGGACAGGGACCAAGAGACCCAGTACTTC

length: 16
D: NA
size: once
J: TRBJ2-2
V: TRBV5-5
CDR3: CASSIGLRWDTGELFF
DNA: TGTGCCAGCAGCATCGGACTCCGATGGGACACCGGGGAGCTGTTTTTT

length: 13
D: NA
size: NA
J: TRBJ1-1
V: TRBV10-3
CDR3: CAISAGTNSEAFF
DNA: TGTGCCATCAGTGCGGGGACAAACTCTGAAGCTTTCTTT

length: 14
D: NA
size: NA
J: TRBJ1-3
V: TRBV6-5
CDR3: CASSSRVSGNTIYF
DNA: TGTGCCAGCAGCTCCAGGGTGTCTGGAAACACCATATATTTT

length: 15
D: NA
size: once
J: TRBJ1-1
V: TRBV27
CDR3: CASSFSSNEGTEAFF
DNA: TGTGCCAGCAGTTTCTCCTCTAATGAAGGCACTGAAGCTTTCTTT

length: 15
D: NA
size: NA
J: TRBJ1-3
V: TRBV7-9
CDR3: CASSLEWISGNTIYF
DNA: TGTGCCAGCAGCTTAGAATGGATTTCTGGAAACACCATATATTTT

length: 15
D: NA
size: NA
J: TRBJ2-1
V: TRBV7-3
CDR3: CASSPGARSYNEQFF
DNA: TGTGCCAGCAGCCCGGGGGCTAGGTCCTACAATGAGCAGTTCTTC

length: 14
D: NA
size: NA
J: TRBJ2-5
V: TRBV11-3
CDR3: CASSPDPGEETQYF
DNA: TGTGCCAGCAGCCCAGACCCAGGTGAAGAGACCCAGTACTTC

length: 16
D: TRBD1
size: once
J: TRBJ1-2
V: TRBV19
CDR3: CASSILGGAGNYGYTF
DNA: TGTGCCAGTAGTATCCTAGGGGGCGCGGGAAACTATGGCTACACCTTC

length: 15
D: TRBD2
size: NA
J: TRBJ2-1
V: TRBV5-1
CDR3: CASSLSSGGYNEQFF
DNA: TGCGCCAGCAGCTTGAGTAGCGGGGGCTACAATGAGCAGTTCTTC

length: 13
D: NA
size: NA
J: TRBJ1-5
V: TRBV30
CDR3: CAATMSVNQPQHF
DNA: TGTGCCGCAACAATGTCGGTCAATCAGCCCCAGCATTTT

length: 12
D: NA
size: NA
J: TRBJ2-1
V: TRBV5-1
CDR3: CASSPTEGEQFF
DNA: TGCGCCAGCAGTCCGACTGAGGGTGAGCAGTTCTTC

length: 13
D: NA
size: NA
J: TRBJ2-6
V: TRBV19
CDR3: CASRGTGANVLTF
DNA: TGTGCCAGTAGGGGGACAGGGGCCAACGTCCTGACTTTC

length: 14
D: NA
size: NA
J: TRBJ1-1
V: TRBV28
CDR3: CASRTRNLNTEAFF
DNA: TGTGCCAGCAGAACGAGGAATCTGAACACTGAAGCTTTCTTT

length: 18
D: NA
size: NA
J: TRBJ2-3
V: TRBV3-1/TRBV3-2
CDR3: CASSQVFRRDESTDTQYF
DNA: TGTGCCAGCAGCCAAGTATTTCGCCGGGACGAGAGCACAGATACGCAGTATTTT

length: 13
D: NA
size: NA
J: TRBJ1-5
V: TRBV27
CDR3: CASSWRENQPQHF
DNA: TGTGCCAGCAGTTGGAGGGAAAATCAGCCCCAGCATTTT

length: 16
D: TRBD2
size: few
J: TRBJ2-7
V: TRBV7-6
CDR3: CASSPRTSSTPYEQYF
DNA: TGTGCCAGCAGCCCAAGGACTAGTTCTACCCCCTACGAGCAGTACTTC

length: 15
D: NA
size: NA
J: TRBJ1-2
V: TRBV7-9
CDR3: CASSLGAGANYGYTF
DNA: TGTGCCAGCAGCTTAGGGGCAGGCGCTAACTATGGCTACACCTTC